The 20 T cell receptor beta chains given below trace back to one sample, sequenced in a study of T cells after yellow fever vaccination. TCRdb itself ran the 5' RACE reads through MiXCR, one entry per CDR3 protein. This table has some 560,000 distinct CDR3 sequences, 17% appearing once. The input for sequencing was PBMCs, taken 5 days after the first yellow fever vaccination. The receptors were gathered from a man aged 18 to 29 who received the YFV17D yellow fever vaccine.

This clonotype showed up just a few times. V usage is TRBV18 and J usage is TRBJ1-3; D gene uncertain. The CDR3 is 15 residues long. Trimming removed 3 bases at V and 4 bases at J, with 13 bases between. CDR1 is KGHSH, CDR2 LQKENI, per germline. The CDR3 DNA follows: TGTGCCAGCTCACCGGCCCCGGACTCCGGAAACACCATATATTTT. It specifies CASSPAPDSGNTIYF.

This clonotype was detected a few times. V is TRBV11-2 and J is TRBJ2-1; D not resolved. The V gene's germline CDR1 is SGHAT and CDR2 FQNNGV. V lost 0 bases and J lost 7, with 13 bases in between. This CDR3 comprises 15 residues. The CDR3 DNA reads as TGTGCCAGCAGCTTAGATTCTTTTGGGGTAAATGAGCAGTTCTTC. Its translation is CASSLDSFGVNEQFF. Filled out from reference TRBV11-2 and TRBJ2-1, the complete variable domain reads EAGVAQSPRYKIIEKRQSVAFWCNPISGHATLYWYQQILGQGPKLLIQFQNNGVVDDSQLPKDRFSAERLKGVDSTLKIQPAKLEDSAVYLCASSLDSFGVNEQFFGPGTRLTVL.

J is TRBJ2-1 and V is TRBV20-1; D is undetermined. CDR1 and CDR2 from the germline V gene are DFQATT and SNEGSKA (reference sequence). The length of the CDR3 is 17 residues. Trimming stripped 4 bases from V and 2 bases from J, with 21 bases between. The CDR3 DNA reads as TGCAGTGCTACCACCTTAGGACGGCCGGTAACCTACAATGAGCAGTTCTTC. Residues: CSATTLGRPVTYNEQFF.

This clonotype was detected only a few times. The chain uses TRBV5-5 and TRBJ1-3, with D hard to call. The germline gives CDR1 SGHKS, CDR2 YYEKEE (reference sequence). CDR3 length: 15 residues. V was cut by 4 bases and J by 0 bases, with 11 bases left in between. The CDR3 here is CASSHDWNSGNTIYF. The CDR3 nucleotides are TGTGCCAGCAGCCACGACTGGAACTCTGGAAACACCATATATTTT.

In its sample, this clonotype was seen a few times. V and J are TRBV9 and TRBJ1-1; D possibly corresponds to TRBD1 (5 bases). With 0 bases removed from V and 8 bases from J, the gap between germline ends came to 20 bases. Per the germline V gene, CDR1 is SGDLS and CDR2 is YYNGEE. The CDR3 spans 16 residues. CDR3 sequence reads: CASSVGEGQLRPEAFF. The CDR3 DNA reads as TGTGCCAGCAGCGTAGGGGAGGGGCAGCTCCGACCAGAAGCTTTCTTT.

This clonotype was observed many times. The genes are TRBV2 and TRBJ2-7; a possible D gene is TRBD1 (7 bases). Trimming took off 7 bases at V and 4 bases at J, with 17 bases between the two ends. Germline V gives CDR1 SNHLY, CDR2 FYNNEI. CDR3 length: 14 residues. CDR3 amino acids: CASTQGGHLYEQYF. The CDR3 DNA reads TGTGCCAGCACTCAGGGGGGACACCTATACGAGCAGTACTTC.

V gene TRBV7-2 combines with J gene TRBJ2-3; 9 nucleotides match TRBD2. Germline trimming cut 6 bases from V and 6 bases from J; bases unmatched to any gene: 4. Per germline, CDR1 SGHTA and CDR2 FQGNSA. The CDR3 spans 13 residues. CDR3 sequence reads: CASRPSGVDTQYF. In nucleotides, the CDR3 is TGTGCCAGCAGGCCTAGCGGGGTTGATACGCAGTATTTT.

The V and J genes are TRBV19 and TRBJ1-1; D gene ambiguous. CDR1 and CDR2 from the germline V gene are LNHDA and SQIVND (reference sequence). CDR3 size: 12 residues. V shed 6 bases and J shed 7 bases, with 12 bases lying between them. CDR3 DNA: TGTGCCAGTAGACCCGGCGGAGGTGAAGCTTTCTTT. Translation: CASRPGGGEAFF.

To note about this clonotype: A much more abundant neighbour one base away suggests this may be a read error. The chain couples TRBV5-1 to TRBJ2-7; no clear D gene. V gave up 1 base and J gave up 5 bases, with 4 bases separating them. The CDR3 sequence is 11 residues long. CDR1 SGHRS and CDR2 YFSETQ come from the germline V gene. The DNA of the CDR3 is TGCGCCAGCAGCTTGTGGGACGAGCAGTACTTC. It yields the protein CASSLWDEQYF.

This clonotype was found a few times. This chain uses TRBV5-1 with TRBJ1-1, with 8 nucleotides matching TRBD1. This CDR3 spans 15 amino acids. The germline V gene has CDR1 SGHRS and CDR2 YFSETQ. Unmatched junction bases numbered 12, after V lost 7 bases and J lost 4 bases. The CDR3 sequence is CASARGTGGSTEAFF. CDR3 DNA sequence: TGCGCCAGCGCTAGGGGGACAGGTGGTTCCACTGAAGCTTTCTTT.

Only a few counts were recorded for this clonotype. Here the CDR3 reads CASSSSFMGLTNTGELFF. In DNA, the CDR3 is TGTGCCAGCAGCTCCTCCTTTATGGGTTTAACGAACACCGGGGAGCTGTTTTTT. V gene TRBV7-3 combines with J gene TRBJ2-2; no clear D. V dropped 4 bases and J dropped 0 bases, with 18 bases sitting between them. Germline V gene sequence: CDR1 SGHTA, CDR2 FQGTGA. The CDR3 contains 18 residues. Combining the CDR3 with reference TRBV7-3 and TRBJ2-2 gives the whole variable domain GAGVSQTPSNKVTEKGKYVELRCDPISGHTALYWYRQSLGQGPEFLIYFQGTGAADDSGLPNDRFFAVRPEGSVSTLKIQRTERGDSAVYLCASSSSFMGLTNTGELFFGEGSRLTVL.

The chain carries TRBV20-1 and TRBJ2-1; 11 bases agree with TRBD2. Germline assignment: CDR1 DFQATT and CDR2 SNEGSKA (reference sequence). CDR3 length: 14 residues. V lost 5 bases, J lost 7 bases, and 7 bases stayed unmatched. CDR3 in DNA: TGCAGTGCTTCACTAGCGGGGGCTTCGAATGAGCAGTTCTTC. Protein: CSASLAGASNEQFF.

The rearrangement joins TRBV4-2 to TRBJ1-4, with D perhaps matching TRBD1 (6 bases). CDR1 and CDR2 (germline): LGHNA, YNFKEQ. The CDR3 is 15 amino acids. Trimming stripped 0 bases from V and 8 bases from J, with 13 bases between. For the CDR3, the DNA is TGTGCCAGCAGCCAAGACAGGAGGGGGTTGGAAAAACTGTTTTTT. Its translation is CASSQDRRGLEKLFF.

The sample holds a few counts of this clonotype. The chain is built from TRBV18 and TRBJ2-1, with D perhaps TRBD2 (6 bases). Between the trimmed V and J ends, which lost 1 base and 0 bases, there was a span of 13 bases. The CDR3 is made up of 17 amino acids. In germline, CDR1 is KGHSH, CDR2 LQKENI. CDR3 sequence: CASSPLGGSSSYNEQFF. CDR3 nucleotide sequence: TGTGCCAGCTCACCACTGGGAGGCTCGAGCTCCTACAATGAGCAGTTCTTC. Looking up the rest from reference TRBV18 and TRBJ2-1 gives the full variable domain: NAGVMQNPRHLVRRRGQEARLRCSPMKGHSHVYWYRQLPEEGLKFMVYLQKENIIDESGMPKERFSAEFPKEGPSILRIQQVVRGDSAAYFCASSPLGGSSSYNEQFFGPGTRLTVL.

Only a few counts were recorded for this clonotype. The chain has TRBV27 and TRBJ2-7, with D perhaps TRBD1 (5 bases). The CDR3 totals 17 residues. CDR1 is MNHEY, CDR2 SMNVEV, per germline (reference sequence). With 0 bases removed from V and 5 bases from J, the gap between germline ends came to 20 bases. The CDR3 sequence is CASSLSAALQVPNEQYF. The DNA for the CDR3 is TGTGCCAGCAGTTTATCGGCGGCCCTACAGGTCCCCAACGAGCAGTACTTC.

This chain joins TRBV29-1 and TRBJ2-3; D is unclear. Trimming pared 5 bases from V and 4 bases from J, leaving 19 bases between. Germline V gene data show CDR1 as SQVTM and CDR2 as ANQGSEA. This CDR3 spans 15 amino acids. As DNA, the CDR3 is TGCAGCGTTCGCCGGGCAGTCGGTGTCCCAGATACGCAGTATTTT. The encoded protein is CSVRRAVGVPDTQYF.

This clonotype was counted a few times. The CDR3 nucleotides read TGTGCCAGCAGCTCTTCCCGGACACGGCCAGGGGCCCAGTACTTC. Its protein is CASSSSRTRPGAQYF. This sequence joins TRBV12-3 or TRBV12-4 and TRBJ2-5; D is perhaps TRBD1 (6 bases). The CDR3 contains 15 residues. Trimming shortened V by 6 bases and J by 9 bases, and 23 bases separated the two germline ends.

The chain is built from TRBV5-1 and TRBJ1-1, with D tentatively TRBD1 (6 bases). The CDR3 has 16 amino acids. Germline V gene lookup returns CDR1 SGHRS and CDR2 YFSETQ. V lost 1 base and J 4 bases, leaving 17 bases between the germline ends. As DNA, the CDR3 is TGCGCCAGCAGCTTGAGGGCCCAACAGGGAGGCACTGAAGCTTTCTTT. Translated, it gives CASSLRAQQGGTEAFF.

This clonotype was observed a few times. This chain uses TRBV3-1 with TRBJ2-5, with D tentatively TRBD1 or TRBD2 (5 bases each). The CDR3 contains 14 residues. V gave up 3 bases and J gave up 5 bases, with 13 bases separating them. The germline V gene has CDR1 LGHDT and CDR2 YNNKEL (reference sequence). The CDR3 DNA sequence: TGTGCCAGCAGCCATGAGGGGCGACGGGAGACCCAGTACTTC. This gives the protein CASSHEGRRETQYF.

V and J are TRBV20-1 and TRBJ2-7, with 7 nucleotides matching TRBD1. Germline V gene sequence: CDR1 DFQATT, CDR2 SNEGSKA (reference sequence). The CDR3 sequence is 14 residues long. CDR3 nucleotide sequence: TGCAGTGCAAGAGAGGGGACAGACCATTACGAGCAGTACGTC. Amino acids: CSAREGTDHYEQYV.